Here is one T cell receptor beta chain with its context. V lost 3 bases and J 1 base, leaving 16 bases between the germline ends. Per the germline V gene, CDR1 is SGHVS and CDR2 is FNYEAQ. The CDR3 totals 16 residues. These data belong to a study of sequential checkpoint blockade in melanoma. Regarding treatment: randomized to nivolumab then ipilimumab (arm A) or the reverse (arm B). This table comes from immunoSEQ multiplex PCR, and its TCRdb copy is limited to in-frame clones, with some not included. Of some 18,000 clones listed, approximately 80% are singletons. Sequenced material: CD8+ T cells sorted from blood (inferred from file names), taken from a patient given nivolumab and ipilimumab in sequence. This receptor was taken from a human donor with melanoma. The chain joins TRBV7-6 to TRBJ2-7; maybe TRBD2 (5 bases). The CDR3 region is CASSFSPSAESYEQYF. The DNA of the CDR3 is TGTGCCAGCAGCTTTTCTCCGTCAGCGGAGTCCTACGAGCAGTACTTC.